The 15 T cell receptor beta chains given below trace back to one sample, sequenced in a study of regulatory T cells in long-lasting Graves disease. Researchers made TCR beta libraries by using iRepertoire HTBI primers and running Arm-PCR on CDR3 regions. In TCRdb, the multiplex PCR reads were re-called with MiXCR into one record per CDR3 protein. The sample consists of some 500,000 distinct CDR3 sequences, about 15% of them appearing once. The time point: newly diagnosed GD, antithyroid drugs for less than 3 months. PBMC-extracted RNA yielded the TCR library. This same sample was also part of a study on T cells in Graves' hyperthyroidism and ophthalmopathy.

The source was peripheral blood mononuclear cells (PBMCs), collected at new diagnosis, from a patient treated with antithyroid drugs. Every receptor here comes from a woman aged 35 to 60 with Graves disease.

The chain couples TRBV27 to TRBJ2-6, with D tentatively TRBD1 (5 bases). Trimming cost V 8 bases and J 0 bases, with 20 bases left between them. CDR3 size: 18 residues. CDR1 is MNHEY, CDR2 SMNVEV, per germline (reference sequence). DNA of the CDR3: TGTGCCAGCGCCATAGGAGTAGGGGTCAACTCTGGGGCCAACGTCCTGACTTTC. Its protein is CASAIGVGVNSGANVLTF.

This clonotype has only a few counts. The CDR3 bases are TGTGCCTGGAGTATACCCGATCGGGACTACGAGCAGTACTTC. Its protein is CAWSIPDRDYEQYF. The V gene is TRBV30, the J gene TRBJ2-7; D is possibly TRBD2 (5 bases). Trimming took 2 bases from V and 3 from J, leaving 14 bases between them. The CDR3 is 14 amino acids. CDR1 is GTSNPN and CDR2 is SVGIG in the germline V gene (reference sequence). The full variable domain, its missing parts supplied by reference TRBV30 and TRBJ2-7, is SQTIHQWPATLVQPVGSPLSLECTVEGTSNPNLYWYRQAAGRGLQLLFYSVGIGQISSEVPQNLSASRPQDRQFILSSKKLLLSDSGFYLCAWSIPDRDYEQYFGPGTRLTVT.

This clonotype appeared many times. V is TRBV20-1 and J is TRBJ2-3, with 12 bases lining up with TRBD2. The CDR3 contains 15 residues. V lost 5 bases to trimming and J lost 0 bases; unmatched junction nucleotides: 3. Germline lookup yields CDR1 DFQATT and CDR2 SNEGSKA (reference sequence). For the CDR3, the DNA is TGCAGTGCTTTCACTAGCGGGGGGAGCACAGATACGCAGTATTTT. Translation gives CSAFTSGGSTDTQYF.

The chain has TRBV27 and TRBJ1-1; TRBD1 is a possible D gene (6 bases). Germline V CDR1 and CDR2: MNHEY, SMNVEV (reference sequence). This CDR3 region has 15 residues. Between the trimmed V and J ends, which lost 3 bases and 0 bases, there was a span of 11 bases. The CDR3: CASSFWTALNTEAFF. Here the CDR3 DNA reads TGTGCCAGCAGTTTCTGGACAGCTTTGAACACTGAAGCTTTCTTT.

The sample holds many counts of this clonotype. The chain uses TRBV27 and TRBJ2-3; 14 bases map to TRBD2. The CDR3 is 15 residues long. J gave up 4 bases and V 3 bases, and 0 bases lay outside the gene matches. Germline CDR1 reads MNHEY; CDR2 reads SMNVEV (reference sequence). CDR3 residues: CASSLTSGGADTQYF. The CDR3 DNA sequence: TGTGCCAGCAGTTTGACTAGCGGGGGGGCAGATACGCAGTATTTT.

This chain connects TRBV2 to TRBJ2-5; D gene uncertain. The CDR3 spans 11 residues. Germline-derived CDR1 and CDR2 are SNHLY and FYNNEI. Trimming stripped 6 bases from V and 9 bases from J, with 11 bases between. CDR3 in DNA: TGTGCCAGCAGACCCCCTGGGGCCCAGTACTTC. This translates into CASRPPGAQYF. Full variable domain (missing parts from reference TRBV2 and TRBJ2-5): EPEVTQTPSHQVTQMGQEVILRCVPISNHLYFYWYRQILGQKVEFLVSFYNNEISEKSEIFDDQFSVERPDGSNFTLKIRSTKLEDSAMYFCASRPPGAQYFGPGTRLLVL.

The chain uses TRBV5-1 and TRBJ2-3, with 8 bases lining up with TRBD2. With V trimmed by 0 bases and J by 2 bases, 5 bases remained unmatched. CDR3 size: 16 residues. Germline V gene sequence: CDR1 SGHRS, CDR2 YFSETQ. CDR3 nucleotide sequence: TGCGCCAGCAGCTTGGACGGGGGGGGTAACACAGATACGCAGTATTTT. Translation gives CASSLDGGGNTDTQYF.

This clonotype came up many times. V and J are TRBV3-1 and TRBJ1-1; D gene unclear. The germline gives CDR1 LGHDT, CDR2 YNNKEL (reference sequence). The CDR3 has 14 residues. V lost 3 bases to trimming and J lost 4 bases, with 12 bases between them. The CDR3 reads CASSQLDSSTEAFF. The CDR3 coding sequence is TGTGCCAGCAGCCAGTTGGACTCAAGCACTGAAGCTTTCTTT.

This clonotype was found many times. V and J are TRBV10-3 and TRBJ2-1, with 10 bases fitting TRBD1. The germline gives CDR1 ENHRY, CDR2 SYGVKD. Trimming cost V 2 bases and J 6 bases; bases outside gene matches: 4. This CDR3 comprises 15 residues. The DNA for the CDR3 is TGTGCCATCAGTGAGGAGGGACAGGGGCGCAATGAGCAGTTCTTC. It codes for CAISEEGQGRNEQFF.

This clonotype showed up many times. The rearrangement links TRBV5-1 to TRBJ2-3; TRBD2 aligns across 7 bases. This CDR3 spans 14 amino acids. The J segment lost 2 bases and the V segment lost 4 bases, leaving 4 bases of the junction unmatched. The V gene's germline CDR1 is SGHRS and CDR2 YFSETQ. CDR3 sequence: CASSGGGLTDTQYF. The CDR3 region has the DNA TGCGCCAGCAGCGGCGGGGGTCTCACAGATACGCAGTATTTT.

This clonotype was counted at least ten times. J is TRBJ2-3 and V is TRBV28; no definite D call. The CDR3 is 13 residues long. Trimming took 2 bases from V and 12 from J, leaving 15 bases between them. CDR1 is MDHEN and CDR2 is SYDVKM in the germline V gene. DNA of the CDR3: TGTGCCAGCAGTTTAACCCTCCTTCGGTCCCAGTATTTT. Amino acid sequence: CASSLTLLRSQYF. Combining the CDR3 with reference TRBV28 and TRBJ2-3 gives the whole variable domain DVKVTQSSRYLVKRTGEKVFLECVQDMDHENMFWYRQDPGLGLRLIYFSYDVKMKEKGDIPEGYSVSREKKERFSLILESASTNQTSMYLCASSLTLLRSQYFGPGTRLTVL.

J is TRBJ2-2 and V is TRBV12-3 or TRBV12-4; possibly TRBD2 for D (5 bases). This CDR3 contains 15 residues. Trimming shortened V by 5 bases and J by 1 base, and 11 bases separated the two germline ends. This CDR3 reads CASSIRGLNTGELFF. The CDR3 nucleotides read TGTGCCAGCAGTATCCGGGGTTTGAACACCGGGGAGCTGTTTTTT.

The chain employs TRBV20-1 and TRBJ2-6; a possible D gene is TRBD1 (6 bases). Germline loops: CDR1 DFQATT, CDR2 SNEGSKA (reference sequence). The CDR3 contains 14 residues. V gave up 5 bases and J gave up 4 bases, with 12 bases separating them. The CDR3 protein is CSARTGRGANVLTF. The DNA for the CDR3 is TGCAGTGCTCGAACAGGGCGAGGGGCCAACGTCCTGACTTTC.

This clonotype was seen at least ten times. V usage is TRBV12-3 or TRBV12-4 and J usage is TRBJ1-2; TRBD1 aligns across 9 bases. With V trimmed by 5 bases and J by 8 bases, 6 bases remained unmatched. The CDR3 has 13 residues. The CDR3 loop is CASSLQGAGGYTF. Here the CDR3 DNA reads TGTGCCAGCAGTCTACAGGGGGCGGGAGGCTACACCTTC.

A few counts support this clonotype. The chain's CDR3 is CASSQDRARQPQHF. DNA of the CDR3: TGTGCCAGCAGTCAAGACAGGGCACGGCAGCCCCAGCATTTT. This chain joins TRBV27 and TRBJ1-5, with TRBD1 identical over 7 bases. The germline V gene encodes CDR1 MNHEY and CDR2 SMNVEV (reference sequence). The V and J ends lost 5 bases and 7 bases, in that order; junction bases with no gene match: 8. This CDR3 has 14 amino acids.